The clone carrying this T cell receptor beta chain was detected only a few times. An approximately 10 ml volume of fresh peripheral blood provided the PBMCs. CDR3 length: 17 residues. Trimming removed 5 bases from V and 1 base from J; junction bases left unmatched: 13. This sample is part of a study of Graves' ophthalmopathy and Graves' hyperthyroidism. As the template, RNA transcripts were used to amplify TCR beta CDR3 regions. An opening RT-PCR round employed HTBI primers and preceded a second-round multiplex PCR. TCRdb ran MiXCR on the multiplex PCR reads and lists one entry per CDR3 protein. The sample carries approximately 700,000 distinct CDR3 sequences, about two fifths recorded once.

The chain is built from TRBV12-3 or TRBV12-4 and TRBJ1-2, with TRBD1 identical over 7 bases. Sequencing used peripheral blood. The TCR sequence derives from an adult man with Graves' ophthalmopathy. The CDR3 DNA is TGTGCCAGCAGTCAAGGGACAGCAAAACTATTTAACTATGGCTACACCTTC. As protein: CASSQGTAKLFNYGYTF.